This TCR beta chain originates from a study of early stage breast cancer tumors listed by TCRdb under 2017. For context, the study as a whole: Of the roughly 16 invasive breast tumors, roughly 12 were found to be estrogen receptor-positive, progesterone receptor-positive and HER2-negative. Of the roughly twelve ER+/PR+/HER2- tumors, eight were classified as invasive ductal carcinomas and four as invasive lobular carcinomas. On average, each sample got 7.5 to 10-fold read coverage. A total of over 2 million templates, representing some 1 million unique clonotypes, were detected across all samples. Overall study outcomes, separate from this receptor: Greater similarity was observed between blood and normal breast repertoires than between blood and tumor repertoires, and tumor was distinguished from normal in about 90% of the 16 patients when each tissue was compared with blood. Chain pairing and functional markers such as CD4, CD8 and FOXP3 were missed by bulk genomic DNA sequencing of unsorted cells. About 2.7-fold higher T cell density and higher clonality were observed in tumors than in adjacent normal breast tissue. Analysis by tumor subtype was prevented by the small cohort size. Enriched TCRB sequences shared across patients were found to be mostly commonly generated sequences that were unlikely to play an important role in the tumor microenvironment.

Note on this clone: Its antigen remains unidentified. Base qualities are not provided; no much larger clone lies one nucleotide away.

Every sample was amplified as two independent genomic DNA replicates, using about 0.46 ug for blood and roughly 1.4 ug for tumor or normal breast. Following the manufacturer's instructions, the ImmunoSeq Intro kit was used to carry out TCRB sequencing on genomic DNA. Multiplex PCR ran approximately 29 cycles with proprietary primers and spike-in control sequences for absolute quantification. An 87-bp fragment spanning the CDR3 and flanking V and J genes was sequenced with single-end 150-bp reads. Seven samples, with two replicates for each sample, were multiplexed per lane of an Illumina MiSeq using version 3.0 chemistry. As for how the authors treated the data: Raw data were processed by the vendor's proprietary pipeline, with both replicates merged into one result per sample. To define clonotypes, the study grouped productive rearrangements that shared the V-gene family, CDR3 amino acid sequence and J-gene segment. Clonality was computed as 1 minus the normalized Shannon entropy (Pielou evenness) of TCRB abundances. To estimate T cell density, the total number of templates was divided by the input cell count, which was inferred from how much DNA went in. Recon, run with its default parameters, was used to estimate overall repertoire diversity and clonality. Tumor-enriched clonotypes were defined as having over 0.1% abundance in tumor and at least 32-fold higher abundance than in normal breast. This immuneACCESS table, as held by TCRdb, lists in-frame sequences with V and J called but not all clones. Of the missing ones, under half trace to an unresolved V gene in checked studies; the others have no known cause. The V and J calls and clone size were taken over from that table, and D and trimming were inferred from the DNA. This sample comprises over 40,000 clones, around 80% of them detected only once. The ten biggest clones cover 3% to 4% of the sample.

The study profiled bulk TCR beta-chain repertoires in matched peripheral blood, tumor and adjacent normal breast tissue taken from approximately 15 patients with early-stage breast cancer. Before surgery, 5-10 mL of whole blood was collected into EDTA tubes and then processed within 2 hours. Peripheral blood mononuclear cells were isolated by Ficoll-Paque centrifugation in SepMate-50 tubes. For storage in liquid nitrogen, PBMCs were cryopreserved as aliquots of roughly 2 to 4 million cells in about 90% FBS with around 10% DMSO. The Qiagen AllPrep DNA/RNA Mini kit was used for genomic DNA extraction. The CDR3 holds 14 amino acids from the cysteine to the phenylalanine. Of all the DNA, just the CDR3 is kept, 42 bases in frame from base 1. V is reduced by 1 base and J by 7 bases, leaving a spacing of 11 bases between them. The germline V gene supplies CDR1 SGHAT and CDR2 FQNNGV.

The sequenced material came from blood. The TCR sequence derives from a middle-aged person with breast cancer. The sequence is built from TRBV11-2 and TRBJ2-1; TRBD1 is a weak D gene call, 5 bases matching. The sequenced DNA is TGTGCCAGCAGCTTAGGAGACAGCCGGAATGAGCAGTTCTTC. Translated, this gives CASSLGDSRNEQFF.